These T cell receptor beta chains were read from a single sample in a study of vaccination and CD4 T cells after COVID-19. Their cognate antigens are unknown. TCRdb re-analysed the PCR reads in MiXCR, keeping a single row per CDR3 protein. The data show 11,000 or so distinct CDR3 sequences, roughly half seen once. Sequenced sample: CD4+ T cells from blood, cultured in vitro. These TCRs come from a human donor who had recovered from COVID-19. CDR3s include the opening cysteine and the closing phenylalanine or tryptophan. The order of the fields is D gene, clone size, V gene, J gene, CDR3 protein, CDR3 DNA. A D gene is named only where the DNA matches it firmly. Clone sizes are given selectively: once, few, many, or a class where the clone is expanded.

NA,NA,TRBV28,TRBJ2-4,CAAGLHLAKNIQYF,TGTGCCGCAGGCCTGCACCTAGCCAAAAACATTCAGTACTTC
NA,once,TRBV20-1,TRBJ2-7,CSAAEGISYEQYF,TGCAGTGCCGCCGAGGGAATCTCCTACGAGCAGTACTTC
NA,few,TRBV19,TRBJ1-3,CASSVATRGNTIYF,TGTGCCAGTAGCGTAGCCACGCGAGGAAACACCATATATTTT
NA,NA,TRBV28,TRBJ1-1,CASSPPENTEAFF,TGTGCCAGCAGTCCCCCTGAGAACACTGAAGCTTTCTTT
NA,few,TRBV2,TRBJ1-1,CASKWGRSTEAFF,TGTGCCAGCAAGTGGGGGCGTAGCACTGAAGCTTTCTTT
TRBD2,NA,TRBV12-3/TRBV12-4,TRBJ2-7,CASSPFGLAGSHEQYF,TGTGCCAGCAGTCCCTTTGGACTAGCGGGATCACACGAGCAGTACTTC
TRBD2,NA,TRBV6-4,TRBJ2-1,CASSERLAGVHEQFF,TGTGCCAGCAGTGAAAGACTAGCGGGAGTCCATGAGCAGTTCTTC
NA,few,TRBV20-1,TRBJ2-3,CSAHRGTTDTQYF,TGCAGTGCCCACCGGGGGACCACAGATACGCAGTATTTT
NA,NA,TRBV20-1,TRBJ1-6,CSAIDNRSGDSPLHF,TGCAGTGCGATCGATAACAGATCAGGGGATTCACCCCTCCACTTT
NA,NA,TRBV7-3,TRBJ1-1,CASSQTQNTEAFF,TGTGCCAGCAGCCAGACTCAGAACACTGAAGCTTTCTTT
TRBD2,NA,TRBV5-1,TRBJ2-1,CASSLTSGSSYNEQFF,TGCGCCAGCAGCTTGACTAGCGGGAGCTCCTACAATGAGCAGTTCTTC
NA,few,TRBV7-2,TRBJ2-1,CASTTGASYNEQFF,TGTGCCAGCACTACTGGCGCCTCCTACAATGAGCAGTTCTTC
TRBD1,NA,TRBV15,TRBJ1-1,CATSFDRGRGAFF,TGTGCCACCAGCTTCGACAGGGGGCGCGGAGCTTTCTTT
TRBD1,few,TRBV20-1,TRBJ2-5,CSASRQGTETQYF,TGCAGTGCTAGTAGACAGGGGACAGAGACCCAGTACTTC
NA,NA,TRBV7-2,TRBJ2-3,CASSWDRELNYLQSTDTQYF,TGTGCCAGCAGCTGGGACCGGGAGCTAAACTACCTACAAAGCACAGATACGCAGTATTTT
NA,NA,TRBV5-6,TRBJ1-2,CASSQLKVGHPYGYTF,TGTGCCAGCAGTCAACTCAAGGTCGGACACCCGTATGGCTACACCTTC
TRBD1,few,TRBV7-2,TRBJ1-5,CASSLYRGLSNQPQHF,TGTGCCAGCAGCTTATACAGGGGACTTAGCAATCAGCCCCAGCATTTT
TRBD1,NA,TRBV7-2,TRBJ2-3,CASSHNRGPHTDTQYF,TGTGCCAGCAGCCACAACAGGGGTCCCCACACAGATACGCAGTATTTT
TRBD1,NA,TRBV12-3/TRBV12-4,TRBJ2-7,CASSSSPGQAYEQYF,TGTGCCAGCAGTTCGTCCCCAGGACAGGCCTACGAGCAGTACTTC
TRBD1,NA,TRBV20-1,TRBJ1-5,CSAARTGEIGNQPQHF,TGCAGTGCTGCCCGGACAGGGGAGATCGGCAATCAGCCCCAGCATTTT
NA,NA,TRBV2,TRBJ2-1,CARGAASAYNEQFF,TGTGCCAGAGGGGCTGCTAGTGCTTACAATGAGCAGTTCTTC
NA,few,TRBV20-1,TRBJ2-4,CSARDLGGQLAKNIQYF,TGCAGTGCTAGAGACTTGGGAGGACAGTTAGCCAAAAACATTCAGTACTTC
NA,few,TRBV5-1,TRBJ2-7,CASSLPASYEQYF,TGCGCCAGCAGCTTGCCGGCTTCCTACGAGCAGTACTTC
NA,NA,TRBV25-1,TRBJ1-2,CASSEGAARLYGYTF,TGTGCCAGCAGTGAGGGGGCGGCCCGCCTCTATGGCTACACCTTC
NA,NA,TRBV11-1,TRBJ2-3,CASSHPGVDTQYF,TGTGCCAGCAGCCATCCGGGTGTGGATACGCAGTATTTT
NA,NA,TRBV7-3,TRBJ1-1,CASSPPPFTEAFF,TGTGCCAGCAGCCCTCCCCCGTTTACTGAAGCTTTCTTT
TRBD1,NA,TRBV20-1,TRBJ2-5,CSARRTGETQYF,TGCAGTGCGCGAAGGACAGGGGAGACCCAGTACTTC
TRBD2,NA,TRBV19,TRBJ2-6,CASAPSGRPHSGANVLTF,TGTGCCAGCGCCCCTAGCGGGAGACCCCACTCTGGGGCCAACGTCCTGACTTTC
NA,NA,TRBV18,TRBJ2-5,CASSPPSGGRETQYF,TGTGCCAGCTCACCACCAAGTGGGGGCCGAGAGACCCAGTACTTC
NA,NA,TRBV18,TRBJ2-1,CASSLRSSYNEQFF,TGTGCCAGCTCACTCCGCAGCTCCTACAATGAGCAGTTCTTC
NA,once,TRBV5-4,TRBJ2-1,CASSLDATLNEQFF,TGTGCCAGCAGCTTGGACGCGACCTTAAATGAGCAGTTCTTC
NA,few,TRBV5-4,TRBJ2-3,CASTLGQRTDTQYF,TGTGCCAGCACCCTCGGACAGCGCACAGATACGCAGTATTTT
NA,few,TRBV6-1,TRBJ2-1,CASSETIRGSEQFF,TGTGCCAGCAGTGAAACTATAAGGGGCAGTGAGCAGTTCTTC
TRBD1,NA,TRBV19,TRBJ1-5,CASRGGRTGDQPQHF,TGTGCCAGTAGGGGGGGCCGGACAGGGGATCAGCCCCAGCATTTT
NA,large,TRBV19,TRBJ1-5,CASKRAQNQPQHF,TGTGCCAGTAAACGGGCGCAAAATCAGCCCCAGCATTTT